This T cell receptor beta chain was identified during a study of cytomegalovirus exposure and HLA in healthy donors. The PCR made use of 60 Vbeta and 13 Jbeta primers. Sequencing used immunoSEQ multiplex PCR; TCRdb keeps in-frame clones, though not all of them. This table holds about 130,000 clones, under 85% found once. The germline gives CDR1 SGDLS, CDR2 YYNGEE. The V gene lost 0 bases and the J gene lost 9 bases, with 7 bases spanning the gap. The CDR3 consists of 12 residues. Specimen: PBMCs. This sequence joins TRBV9 and TRBJ2-1; D unresolved. The receptor's source is a male donor in good health and CMV-seropositive. The CDR3 spells CASSVVRGEQFF. Here the CDR3 DNA reads TGTGCCAGCAGCGTAGTGAGAGGTGAGCAGTTCTTC.